This paragraph reports one T cell receptor (beta chain). Its antigen is unknown. The data originate from a study of post-analysis software for immune sequencing data. Study-level background: As for disease course, relapsing-remitting, secondary progressive and progressive-relapsing multiple sclerosis were all included.

Study-level results: Multiple sclerosis patients showed significantly lower normalized Chao1 diversity than controls did. Under F measure analysis, samples from one preparation batch co-clustered strongly. Five or six TRBV segments, TRBV5-6, TRBV5-1 and TRBV20-1 among them, were found more frequent in patients than controls.

TCR beta cDNA libraries had unique molecular identifiers. Input amounts of roughly 0.85 to 10 million T cells were used. These gave roughly 0.5 million cDNA molecules, so each molecule approximated one T cell. In TCRdb, the PCR reads were re-called with MiXCR into one record per CDR3 protein. This sample has 650,000 to 900,000 distinct CDR3 sequences, with roughly 46% found just once. Trimming removed 2 bases from V and 4 bases from J; junction bases left unmatched: 4. CDR1 and CDR2 from the germline V gene are MNHEY and SVGAGI. The CDR3 totals 15 residues. The sequencing input was blood. This clonotype was obtained from a girl aged 5-17 years with multiple sclerosis. The V and J genes are TRBV6-5 and TRBJ2-3; 9 bases agree with TRBD2. Written as DNA, the CDR3 is TGTGCCAGCAGTTACGTAGCGGGAGTCCCAGATACGCAGTATTTT. Its protein is CASSYVAGVPDTQYF.